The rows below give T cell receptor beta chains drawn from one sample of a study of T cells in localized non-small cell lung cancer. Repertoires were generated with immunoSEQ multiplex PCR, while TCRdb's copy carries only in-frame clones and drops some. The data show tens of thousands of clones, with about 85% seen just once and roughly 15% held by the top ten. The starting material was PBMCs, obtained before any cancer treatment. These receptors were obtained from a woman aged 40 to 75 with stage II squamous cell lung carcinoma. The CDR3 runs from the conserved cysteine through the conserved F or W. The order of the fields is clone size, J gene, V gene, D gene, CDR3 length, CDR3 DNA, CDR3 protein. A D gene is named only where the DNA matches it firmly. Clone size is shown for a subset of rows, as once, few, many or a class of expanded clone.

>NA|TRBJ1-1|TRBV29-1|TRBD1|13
TGCAGCGTTGAGGAAGGGGGCAAAACTGAAGCTTTCTTT
CSVEEGGKTEAFF
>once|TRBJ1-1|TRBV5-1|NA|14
TGCGCCAGCAGCTCTGGACAGCCGAACACTGAAGCTTTCTTT
CASSSGQPNTEAFF
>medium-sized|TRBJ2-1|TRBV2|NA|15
TGTGCCAGCAGTGATACTGGTTGGGGCTACAATGAGCAGTTCTTC
CASSDTGWGYNEQFF
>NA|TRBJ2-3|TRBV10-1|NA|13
TGCGCCAGCAGTGACAGCAACACAGATACGCAGTATTTT
CASSDSNTDTQYF
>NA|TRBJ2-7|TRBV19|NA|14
TGTGCCAGTAGTATGGAGGGGGGATCCTACGAGCAGTACTTC
CASSMEGGSYEQYF
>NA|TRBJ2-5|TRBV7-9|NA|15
TGTGCCAGCAGCCCCACAACGTGGGCGCGAGAGACCCAGTACTTC
CASSPTTWARETQYF
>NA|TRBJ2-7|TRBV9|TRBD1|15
TGTGCCAGCAGCGTAGATCCACAGGGGGCACGGGAGCAGTACTTC
CASSVDPQGAREQYF
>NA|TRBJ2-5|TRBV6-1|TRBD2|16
TGTGCCAGCAGTGAAGGGCTAGCGGGATTCCAAGAGACCCAGTACTTC
CASSEGLAGFQETQYF
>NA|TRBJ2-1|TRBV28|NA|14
TGTGCCAGCTTCAGCCCACAGCCCTACACTGAGCAGTTCTTC
CASFSPQPYTEQFF
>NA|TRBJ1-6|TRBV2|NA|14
TGTGCCAGCAGTGCCGGCAGGGCCAATTCACCCCTCCACTTT
CASSAGRANSPLHF
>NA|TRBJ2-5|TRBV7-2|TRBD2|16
TGTGCCAGCAGCTCCATGAGCGGGACCGGGCAAGAGACCCAGTACTTC
CASSSMSGTGQETQYF
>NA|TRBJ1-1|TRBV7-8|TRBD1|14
TGTGCCAGCAGCGCCGGGACAGGGAACACTGAAGCTTTCTTT
CASSAGTGNTEAFF
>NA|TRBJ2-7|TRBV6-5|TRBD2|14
TGTGCCAGCAGTACAGATGGGGGGGTCAAAGAGCAGTACTTC
CASSTDGGVKEQYF
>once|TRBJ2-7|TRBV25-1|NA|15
TGTGCCAGCAGGTCAACGGGAGGGGGCAGTTACGAGCAGTACTTC
CASRSTGGGSYEQYF
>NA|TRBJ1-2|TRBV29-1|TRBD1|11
TGCAGCGTTAACAGGGGCTATGGCTACACCTTC
CSVNRGYGYTF
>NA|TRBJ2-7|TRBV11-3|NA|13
TGTGCCAGCAGCCCAAGGGACCCCAGCGTTCAGTACTTC
CASSPRDPSVQYF
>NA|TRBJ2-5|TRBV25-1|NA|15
TGTGCCAGCAGTGACTGGTACAGGCACCAAGAGACCCAGTACTTC
CASSDWYRHQETQYF
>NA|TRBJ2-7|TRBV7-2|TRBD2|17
TGTGCCAGCAGCTTCATAGCGGGAGGGTGGGAAACCTACGAGCAGTACTTC
CASSFIAGGWETYEQYF
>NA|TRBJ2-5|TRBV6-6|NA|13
TGTGCCAGCAGGAAACAGGGAGCGGAGACCCAGTACTTC
CASRKQGAETQYF
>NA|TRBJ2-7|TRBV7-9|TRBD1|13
TGTGCCAGCAGCCGACAGGGGATCGACGAGCAGTACTTC
CASSRQGIDEQYF
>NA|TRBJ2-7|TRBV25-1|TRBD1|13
TGTGCCAGTGGAGGGACAGGAACCTACGAGCAGTACTTC
CASGGTGTYEQYF
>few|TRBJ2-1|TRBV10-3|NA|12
TGTGCCATCAGTATGACCAACAATGAGCAGTTCTTC
CAISMTNNEQFF
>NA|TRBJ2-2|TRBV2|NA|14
TGTGCCAGCAGTGCCGGACGGAACACCGGGGAGCTGTTTTTT
CASSAGRNTGELFF
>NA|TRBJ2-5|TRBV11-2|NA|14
TGTGCCAGCAGCTTAGCAGAGGGCCGTACTCGGCAGTACTTC
CASSLAEGRTRQYF
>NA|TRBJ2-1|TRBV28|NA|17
TGTGCCAGCAGTCCGCTCACCCCCACTGAAGGAGTTAATGAGCAGTTCTTC
CASSPLTPTEGVNEQFF
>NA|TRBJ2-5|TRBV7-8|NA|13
TGTGCCAGCAGCACCGGGGGCTGGGAGACCCAGTACTTC
CASSTGGWETQYF
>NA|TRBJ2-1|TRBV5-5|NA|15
TGTGCCAGCAAGGCGGGGTCCTGGCCAGGGGATGAGCAGTTCTTC
CASKAGSWPGDEQFF
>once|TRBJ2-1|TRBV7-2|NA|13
TGTGCCAGCAACTTCAGGGTATTAGGTGAGCAGTTCTTC
CASNFRVLGEQFF
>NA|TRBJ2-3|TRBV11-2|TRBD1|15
TGTGCCAGCAGCTTTAGGGGGACAGGGGCCGATACGCAGTATTTT
CASSFRGTGADTQYF